This TCR beta chain was retrieved from a study of OX40 agonist ivuxolimab in advanced cancers. Study-level information: Participants averaged approximately 65 years of age (range roughly 23 to 85) and were roughly 83% male. People who had prior anti-PD-1, anti-PD-L1 or anti-CTLA-4 therapy could take part, and under 45% had some.

The assay was immunoSEQ multiplex PCR, and TCRdb's table has in-frame clones only and misses some. The table includes about 64,000 clones, about 88% detected once. Trimming shortened V by 2 bases and J by 1 base, and 9 bases separated the two germline ends. CDR1 and CDR2 (germline): GTSNPN, SVGIG (reference sequence). This CDR3 spans 14 amino acids. Individuals having autoimmune disease history or systemic immunosuppression were not enrolled. This receptor was obtained from an adult with an advanced solid tumor such as melanoma, head and neck, liver or kidney cancer. The source was CD4+ or CD8+ T cells sorted from blood, collected in a trial of the OX40 agonist ivuxolimab. This rearrangement joins TRBV30 to TRBJ1-5, with D possibly matching TRBD1 (5 bases). CDR3: CAWSSSGSNQPQHF. In DNA form, the CDR3 reads TGTGCCTGGAGTAGTTCAGGGAGCAATCAGCCCCAGCATTTT.